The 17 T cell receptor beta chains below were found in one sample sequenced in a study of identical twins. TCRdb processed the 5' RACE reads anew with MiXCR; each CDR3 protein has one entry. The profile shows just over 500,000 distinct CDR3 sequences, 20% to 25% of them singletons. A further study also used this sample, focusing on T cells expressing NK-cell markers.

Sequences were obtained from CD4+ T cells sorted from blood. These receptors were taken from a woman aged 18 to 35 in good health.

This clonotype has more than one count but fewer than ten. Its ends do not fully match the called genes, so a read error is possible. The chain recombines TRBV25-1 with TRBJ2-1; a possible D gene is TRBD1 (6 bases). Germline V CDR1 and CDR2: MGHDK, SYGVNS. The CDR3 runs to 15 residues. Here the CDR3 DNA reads TGTGCCAGCAGTGGCACAGGGTCCTCCTCCAATGAGCAGTTCTTC. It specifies CASSGTGSSSNEQFF.

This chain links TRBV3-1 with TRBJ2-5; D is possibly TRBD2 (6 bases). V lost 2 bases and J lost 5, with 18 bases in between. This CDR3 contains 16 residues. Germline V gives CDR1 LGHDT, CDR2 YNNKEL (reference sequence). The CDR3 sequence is CASSQRAGGIGETQYF. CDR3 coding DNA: TGTGCCAGCAGCCAAAGAGCGGGCGGGATTGGGGAGACCCAGTACTTC.

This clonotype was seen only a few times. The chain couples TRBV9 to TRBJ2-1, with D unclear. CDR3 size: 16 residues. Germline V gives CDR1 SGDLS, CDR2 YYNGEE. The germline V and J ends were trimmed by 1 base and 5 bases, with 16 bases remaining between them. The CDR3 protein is CASSVNTPKPHNEQFF. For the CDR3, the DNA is TGTGCCAGCAGCGTAAATACACCAAAGCCACACAATGAGCAGTTCTTC.

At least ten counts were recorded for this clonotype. CDR3 DNA: TGTGCCAGCAGTGTGCCTAGCGGGAGCGGCAATGAGCAGTTCTTC. It yields the protein CASSVPSGSGNEQFF. The V call is TRBV2, the J call TRBJ2-1; 10 bases are a match to TRBD2. Germline CDR1 SNHLY, CDR2 FYNNEI. CDR3 length: 15 amino acids. V lost 4 bases and J lost 6; bases outside the gene matches: 6. Based on the CDR3 plus reference TRBV2 and TRBJ2-1, the full variable domain is EPEVTQTPSHQVTQMGQEVILRCVPISNHLYFYWYRQILGQKVEFLVSFYNNEISEKSEIFDDQFSVERPDGSNFTLKIRSTKLEDSAMYFCASSVPSGSGNEQFFGPGTRLTVL.

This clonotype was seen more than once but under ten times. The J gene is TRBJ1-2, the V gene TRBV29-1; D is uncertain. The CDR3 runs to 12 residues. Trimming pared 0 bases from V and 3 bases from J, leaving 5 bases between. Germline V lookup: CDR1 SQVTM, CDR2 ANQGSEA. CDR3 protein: CSVEETDYGYTF. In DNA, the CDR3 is TGCAGCGTTGAAGAAACAGACTATGGCTACACCTTC. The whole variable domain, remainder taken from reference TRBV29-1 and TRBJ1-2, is SAVISQKPSRDICQRGTSLTIQCQVDSQVTMMFWYRQQPGQSLTLIATANQGSEATYESGFVIDKFPISRPNLTFSTLTVSNMSPEDSSIYLCSVEETDYGYTFGSGTRLTVV.

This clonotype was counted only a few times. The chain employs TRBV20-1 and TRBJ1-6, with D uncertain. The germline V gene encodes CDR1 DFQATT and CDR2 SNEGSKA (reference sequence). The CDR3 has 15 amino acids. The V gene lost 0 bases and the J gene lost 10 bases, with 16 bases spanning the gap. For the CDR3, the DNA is TGCAGTGCTAGAGATCCCGGCAGTCTCGAATCACCCCTCCACTTT. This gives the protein CSARDPGSLESPLHF.

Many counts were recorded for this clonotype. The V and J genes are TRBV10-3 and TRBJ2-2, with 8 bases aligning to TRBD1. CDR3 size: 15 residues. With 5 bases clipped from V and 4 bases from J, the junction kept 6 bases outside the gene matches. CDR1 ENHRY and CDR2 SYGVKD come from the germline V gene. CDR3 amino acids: CAISIGQGGTGELFF. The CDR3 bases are TGTGCCATCAGTATCGGACAGGGCGGCACCGGGGAGCTGTTTTTT.

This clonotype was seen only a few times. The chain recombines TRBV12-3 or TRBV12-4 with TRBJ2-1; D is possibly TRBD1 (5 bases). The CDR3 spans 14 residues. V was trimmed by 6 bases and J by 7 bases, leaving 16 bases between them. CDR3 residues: CASRRRQGSNEQFF. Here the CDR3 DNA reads TGTGCCAGCAGGCGCAGGCAGGGCTCAAATGAGCAGTTCTTC.

The CDR3 here is CASSGTWTTNEQFF. CDR3 bases: TGCGCCAGCAGCGGCACATGGACGACAAATGAGCAGTTCTTC. The V and J genes are TRBV5-1 and TRBJ2-1; D unclear. This CDR3 comprises 14 residues. From germline, CDR1 is SGHRS and CDR2 YFSETQ. The ends were cut back, 4 bases at V and 7 bases at J, with 15 bases in the middle.

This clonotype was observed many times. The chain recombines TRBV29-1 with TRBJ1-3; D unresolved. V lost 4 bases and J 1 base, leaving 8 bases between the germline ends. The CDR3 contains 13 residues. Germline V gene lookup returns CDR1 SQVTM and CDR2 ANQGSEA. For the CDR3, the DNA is TGCAGCGTTGGTTCCGGGTCTGGAAACACCATATATTTT. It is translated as CSVGSGSGNTIYF.

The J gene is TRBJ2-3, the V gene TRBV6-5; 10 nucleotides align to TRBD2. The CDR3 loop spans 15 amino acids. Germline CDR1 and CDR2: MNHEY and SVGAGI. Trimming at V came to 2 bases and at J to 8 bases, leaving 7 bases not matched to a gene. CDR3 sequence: CASSYAGTSVGTQYF. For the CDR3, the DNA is TGTGCCAGCAGTTACGCCGGGACTAGCGTAGGTACGCAGTATTTT.

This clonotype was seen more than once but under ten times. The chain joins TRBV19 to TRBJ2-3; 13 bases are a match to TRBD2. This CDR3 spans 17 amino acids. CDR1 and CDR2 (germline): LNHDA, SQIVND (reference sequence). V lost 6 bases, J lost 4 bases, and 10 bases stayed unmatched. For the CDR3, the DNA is TGTGCCAGTAGGCTCATTGGACTAGCGGGAGAGGCAGATACGCAGTATTTT. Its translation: CASRLIGLAGEADTQYF.

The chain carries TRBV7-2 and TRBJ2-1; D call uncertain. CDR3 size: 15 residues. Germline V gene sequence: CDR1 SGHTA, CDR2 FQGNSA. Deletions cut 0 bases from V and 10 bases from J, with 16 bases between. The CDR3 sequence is CASSLASRLEQEQFF. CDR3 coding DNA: TGTGCCAGCAGCTTAGCGTCTCGGCTAGAACAAGAGCAGTTCTTC.

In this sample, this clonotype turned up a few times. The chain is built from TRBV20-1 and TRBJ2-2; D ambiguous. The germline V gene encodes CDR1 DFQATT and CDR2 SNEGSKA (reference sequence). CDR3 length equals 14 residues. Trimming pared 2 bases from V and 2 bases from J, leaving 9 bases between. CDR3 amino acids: CSARKGSNTGELFF. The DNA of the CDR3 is TGCAGTGCTAGAAAGGGCAGCAACACCGGGGAGCTGTTTTTT.

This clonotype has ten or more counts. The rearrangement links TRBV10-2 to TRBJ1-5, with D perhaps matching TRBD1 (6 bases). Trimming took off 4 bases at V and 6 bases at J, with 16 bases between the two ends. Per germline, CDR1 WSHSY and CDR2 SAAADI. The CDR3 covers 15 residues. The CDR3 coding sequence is TGCGCCAGCAGTGGGTCTTGGGGGGCCGGTCAGCCCCAGCATTTT. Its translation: CASSGSWGAGQPQHF.

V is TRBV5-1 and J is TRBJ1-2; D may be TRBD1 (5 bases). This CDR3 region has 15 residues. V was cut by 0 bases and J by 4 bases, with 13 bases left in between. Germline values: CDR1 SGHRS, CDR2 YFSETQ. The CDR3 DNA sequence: TGCGCCAGCAGCTTGGAAGCAGGGTCGATCTATGGCTACACCTTC. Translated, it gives CASSLEAGSIYGYTF.

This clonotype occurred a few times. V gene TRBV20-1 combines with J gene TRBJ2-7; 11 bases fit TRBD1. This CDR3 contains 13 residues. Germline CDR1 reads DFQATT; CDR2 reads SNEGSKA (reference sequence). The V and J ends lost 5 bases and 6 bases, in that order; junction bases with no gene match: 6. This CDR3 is CSAGRDRGSEQYF. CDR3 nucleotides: TGCAGTGCTGGTAGGGACAGGGGGTCCGAGCAGTACTTC.